The 25 T cell receptor beta chains below all came from one sample that was sequenced in a study of cytomegalovirus exposure and HLA in healthy donors. The PCR used 60 Vbeta and 13 Jbeta primers. The assay was immunoSEQ multiplex PCR, and TCRdb's table has in-frame clones only and misses some. The data hold 150,000 to 200,000 clones, with over 9.5% observed a single time. The sample was PBMCs. The origin of the receptors is a man aged 50 to 59 in good health and CMV-seropositive.

This sequence joins TRBV9 and TRBJ1-3, with 8 bases aligning to TRBD1. The CDR3 is 15 residues long. CDR1 SGDLS and CDR2 YYNGEE come from the germline V gene. The trim removed 4 bases at V and 7 bases at J, leaving 10 bases unmatched. The CDR3 sequence: CASSQTGGTGNTIYF. CDR3 nucleotides: TGTGCCAGCAGCCAAACAGGGGGTACCGGGAACACCATATATTTT. The full variable domain, in which reference TRBV9 and TRBJ1-3 provide the parts outside the CDR3, is DSGVTQTPKHLITATGQRVTLRCSPRSGDLSVYWYQQSLDQGLQFLIQYYNGEERAKGNILERFSAQQFPDLHSELNLSSLELGDSALYFCASSQTGGTGNTIYFGEGSWLTVV.

This clone was detected only a few times. The chain joins TRBV10-3 to TRBJ1-6; 8 bases are shared with TRBD1. V shed 2 bases and J 0 bases; nucleotides not matched to a gene: 9. The V gene's germline CDR1 is ENHRY and CDR2 SYGVKD. This CDR3 is built from 19 residues. The CDR3 here is CAISEPWDRPSSYNSPLHF. As DNA, the CDR3 is TGTGCCATCAGTGAGCCATGGGACAGGCCTAGCTCCTATAATTCACCCCTCCACTTT.

This clone has more than one count but fewer than ten. The chain links TRBV28 to TRBJ1-1, with 7 bases fitting TRBD1. CDR1 and CDR2 from the germline V gene are MDHEN and SYDVKM. This CDR3 is built from 15 residues. Losses at the gene ends were 2 bases for V and 0 bases for J; bases not matched to a gene: 3. The CDR3 protein is CASSLGGGLNTEAFF. DNA for the CDR3: TGTGCCAGCAGTTTAGGAGGGGGCCTGAACACTGAAGCTTTCTTT.

This sequence joins TRBV12-5 and TRBJ1-6, with unresolved D. In germline, CDR1 is LGHNT, CDR2 FRNRAP. The CDR3 runs 12 residues. The V and J ends lost 3 bases and 10 bases respectively, with 7 bases between them. CDR3 nucleotide sequence: TGTGCTAGTGGTTTACAAACCTCACCCCTCCACTTT. Translation gives CASGLQTSPLHF.

Only a few counts were recorded for this clone. The chain links TRBV5-1 to TRBJ1-6; D possibly corresponds to TRBD1 (5 bases). CDR1 and CDR2 from the germline V gene are SGHRS and YFSETQ. V lost 0 bases to trimming and J lost 0 bases, with 10 bases between them. This CDR3 has 17 residues. The CDR3 reads CASSLGDLSSYNSPLHF. The CDR3 DNA sequence: TGCGCCAGCAGCTTGGGGGACTTGAGCTCCTATAATTCACCCCTCCACTTT. Variable domain in full (rest from reference TRBV5-1 and TRBJ1-6): KAGVTQTPRYLIKTRGQQVTLSCSPISGHRSVSWYQQTPGQGLQFLFEYFSETQRNKGNFPGRFSGRQFSNSRSEMNVSTLELGDSALYLCASSLGDLSSYNSPLHFGNGTRLTVT.

A few counts support this clone. V gene TRBV7-9 combines with J gene TRBJ2-3, with TRBD2 identical over 10 bases. Germline lookup yields CDR1 SEHNR and CDR2 FQNEAQ (reference sequence). There are 16 residues in the CDR3. The V gene end was trimmed by 5 bases and the J gene end by 2 bases; junction bases not matched to a gene: 7. In nucleotides, the CDR3 is TGTGCCAGCAGCCTCGGGCTAGCGGGGGCCACAGATACGCAGTATTTT. Translated: CASSLGLAGATDTQYF.

V gene TRBV7-9 combines with J gene TRBJ2-2; the D gene is possibly TRBD1 (5 bases). V was cut by 1 base and J by 5 bases, with 5 bases left in between. The CDR3 sequence is 13 residues long. Germline loops: CDR1 SEHNR, CDR2 FQNEAQ (reference sequence). The CDR3 DNA reads TGTGCCAGCAGCTTAGAGGGGACCGGGGAGCTGTTTTTT. It specifies CASSLEGTGELFF.

This clone was recorded a few times. The chain uses TRBV7-3 and TRBJ2-7; TRBD1 agrees at 12 bases. J was trimmed by 7 bases and V by 0 bases; bases with no gene match: 7. Per the germline V gene, CDR1 is SGHTA and CDR2 is FQGTGA. The CDR3 runs 16 residues. The CDR3 bases are TGTGCCAGCAGCTTAACCGGGACAGGGGGCAGGGGGGAGCAGTACTTC. Protein product: CASSLTGTGGRGEQYF.

The chain joins TRBV5-5 to TRBJ2-2; 8 bases align to TRBD1. The germline V gene has CDR1 SGHKS and CDR2 YYEKEE (reference sequence). V shed 3 bases and J 7 bases; nucleotides not matched to a gene: 2. The CDR3 length is 13 residues. DNA for the CDR3: TGTGCCAGCAGCTGGACAGGGCTCGGGGAGCTGTTTTTT. This codes for CASSWTGLGELFF.

This clone turned up a few times. This chain joins TRBV5-4 and TRBJ2-3; TRBD1 agrees at 7 bases. V trimming: 0 bases; J trimming: 10 bases; junction bases outside the gene matches: 11. The germline CDR1 and CDR2 sequences are SGHNT and YYREEE (reference sequence). This CDR3 has 15 residues. The CDR3 bases are TGTGCCAGCAGCTTGGCCCCGGGTAGGGGGCAAGCGCAGTATTTT. It encodes CASSLAPGRGQAQYF.

The gene calls are TRBV18 and TRBJ1-5; TRBD1 might be the D (6 bases). Trimming cost V 5 bases and J 3 bases, with 11 bases left between them. Germline V CDR1 and CDR2: KGHSH, LQKENI. There are 14 residues in the CDR3. The CDR3 sequence is CASSVGQYNQPQHF. The CDR3 DNA reads as TGTGCCAGCTCAGTCGGACAGTACAATCAGCCCCAGCATTTT. The full variable domain, with the rest looked up from reference TRBV18 and TRBJ1-5, is NAGVMQNPRHLVRRRGQEARLRCSPMKGHSHVYWYRQLPEEGLKFMVYLQKENIIDESGMPKERFSAEFPKEGPSILRIQQVVRGDSAAYFCASSVGQYNQPQHFGDGTRLSIL.

This clone occurred a few times. V and J are TRBV25-1 and TRBJ2-3; TRBD2 is a possible D gene (6 bases). V lost 5 bases and J lost 1, with 10 bases in between. The germline V gene has CDR1 MGHDK and CDR2 SYGVNS. The CDR3 length is 14 residues. In nucleotides, the CDR3 is TGTGCCAGCAGTTCACCTAGCGGCACAGATACGCAGTATTTT. This translates into CASSSPSGTDTQYF.

The chain employs TRBV28 and TRBJ2-1; 11 nucleotides align to TRBD1. The CDR3 has 14 amino acids. CDR1 and CDR2 (germline): MDHEN, SYDVKM. V trimming: 5 bases; J trimming: 9 bases; junction bases outside the gene matches: 6. Here the CDR3 reads CASSGQGALGEQFF. The CDR3 DNA follows: TGTGCCAGCAGTGGACAGGGGGCGCTTGGTGAGCAGTTCTTC.

The genes are TRBV9 and TRBJ1-6; TRBD1 might be the D (6 bases). V was pared by 4 bases and J by 9 bases, with 14 bases between. The CDR3 spans 14 residues. Per germline, CDR1 SGDLS and CDR2 YYNGEE. CDR3 amino acids: CASSPPQGSSPLHF. CDR3 nucleotide sequence: TGTGCCAGCAGCCCCCCACAGGGTAGTTCACCCCTCCACTTT.

In its sample, this clone was seen a few times. The V call is TRBV7-9, the J call TRBJ1-1, with TRBD1 as a possible D gene (6 bases). Germline CDR1 is SEHNR and CDR2 is FQNEAQ (reference sequence). The CDR3 is made up of 15 amino acids. V was clipped by 2 bases and J by 1 base, with 11 bases between them. The CDR3 sequence: CASSLRGGGNTEAFF. CDR3 coding DNA: TGTGCCAGCAGCTTAAGGGGGGGTGGGAACACTGAAGCTTTCTTT.

This clone was counted only a few times. The rearrangement links TRBV5-1 to TRBJ2-1, with a possible D match to TRBD2 (6 bases). Germline loops: CDR1 SGHRS, CDR2 YFSETQ. This CDR3 has 15 residues. V lost 5 bases and J 5 bases, leaving 17 bases between the germline ends. The CDR3 reads CASRDAGMVHNEQFF. The CDR3 bases are TGCGCCAGCAGGGACGCGGGGATGGTCCACAATGAGCAGTTCTTC.

The chain joins TRBV7-9 to TRBJ1-4; 7 bases line up with TRBD1. The germline CDR1 and CDR2 sequences are SEHNR and FQNEAQ (reference sequence). V gave up 6 bases and J gave up 7 bases; unmatched junction bases: 14. The CDR3 is 16 residues long. This chain's CDR3 is CASSYPRGNRGEKLFF. In DNA form, the CDR3 reads TGTGCCAGCAGTTACCCCCGTGGAAACAGGGGTGAAAAACTGTTTTTT. Variable domain in full (rest from reference TRBV7-9 and TRBJ1-4): DTGVSQNPRHKITKRGQNVTFRCDPISEHNRLYWYRQTLGQGPEFLTYFQNEAQLEKSRLLSDRFSAERPKGSFSTLEIQRTEQGDSAMYLCASSYPRGNRGEKLFFGSGTQLSVL.

V gene TRBV4-2 combines with J gene TRBJ2-1, with 11 bases matching TRBD2. V lost 7 bases to trimming and J lost 7 bases; unmatched junction nucleotides: 9. Germline CDR1 and CDR2: LGHNA and YNFKEQ. The CDR3 is made up of 15 amino acids. CDR3 in amino acids: CASNPGTSGPNEQFF. The CDR3, as DNA: TGTGCCAGCAACCCCGGGACTAGCGGCCCGAATGAGCAGTTCTTC.

This clone has more than one count but fewer than ten. The CDR3 DNA follows: TGTGCCAGCAGCTTGACAGGGGTGACAGATACGCAGTATTTT. Translating it yields CASSLTGVTDTQYF. The chain links TRBV11-3 to TRBJ2-3; 8 nucleotides line up with TRBD1. Germline CDR1 is SGHNT and CDR2 is YENEEA. The CDR3 totals 14 residues. V was pared by 3 bases and J by 3 bases, with 2 bases of the junction left unmatched.

The genes are TRBV27 and TRBJ1-6; 7 bases match TRBD1. CDR3 size: 13 residues. Germline V lookup: CDR1 MNHEY, CDR2 SMNVEV (reference sequence). Trimming cost V 8 bases and J 6 bases; bases outside gene matches: 4. The CDR3 here is CASPTGANSPLHF. CDR3 sequence (DNA): TGTGCCAGCCCCACAGGGGCTAATTCACCCCTCCACTTT.

The chain combines TRBV11-3 with TRBJ2-7; 13 positions agree with TRBD2. In germline, CDR1 is SGHNT, CDR2 YENEEA. There are 20 residues in the CDR3. V shed 4 bases, J shed 0 bases, and the junction held 15 bases outside the gene matches. The CDR3 nucleotides read TGTGCCAGCAGCTCCTTCTCCGGGACTAGCGGGGAAAAAAGCTCCTACGAGCAGTACTTC. Translating it yields CASSSFSGTSGEKSSYEQYF. The entire variable domain, with the rest obtained from reference TRBV11-3 and TRBJ2-7, is as follows: EAGVVQSPRYKIIEKKQPVAFWCNPISGHNTLYWYLQNLGQGPELLIRYENEEAVDDSQLPKDRFSAERLKGVDSTLKIQPAELGDSAVYLCASSSFSGTSGEKSSYEQYFGPGTRLTVT.

This chain connects TRBV7-9 to TRBJ2-6, with D possibly matching TRBD2 (6 bases). The germline V gene has CDR1 SEHNR and CDR2 FQNEAQ (reference sequence). This CDR3 contains 13 residues. V was clipped by 8 bases and J by 4 bases, with 9 bases between them. DNA for the CDR3: TGTGCCAGCGGGGGGTCGGGGGCCAACGTCCTGACTTTC. Translating it yields CASGGSGANVLTF.

The chain joins TRBV11-1 to TRBJ2-5, with 12 bases aligning to TRBD2. The CDR3 is 15 residues long. Germline values: CDR1 SGHAT, CDR2 FQDESV (reference sequence). Losses at the gene ends were 8 bases for V and 9 bases for J; bases not matched to a gene: 13. CDR3 DNA sequence: TGTGCCAGCCGGACTAGCGGGACGGCTCCGGGGCCCCAGTACTTC. Protein sequence: CASRTSGTAPGPQYF.

A few counts support this clone. The chain uses TRBV14 and TRBJ2-2; D is unclear. The V gene lost 4 bases and the J gene lost 0 bases, with 12 bases spanning the gap. This CDR3 is 16 amino acids long. The germline CDR1 and CDR2 sequences are SGHDN and FVKESK. The CDR3 region is CASSPSLLSNTGELFF. In nucleotides, the CDR3 is TGTGCCAGCAGCCCAAGCCTCCTCTCGAACACCGGGGAGCTGTTTTTT. Full variable domain (missing parts from reference TRBV14 and TRBJ2-2): EAGVTQFPSHSVIEKGQTVTLRCDPISGHDNLYWYRRVMGKEIKFLLHFVKESKQDESGMPNNRFLAERTGGTYSTLKVQPAELEDSGVYFCASSPSLLSNTGELFFGEGSRLTVL.

The rearrangement uses TRBV6-5 and TRBJ1-1; D is undetermined. Trimming removed 10 bases at V and 6 bases at J, with 9 bases between. CDR3 size: 10 residues. Germline CDR1 and CDR2: MNHEY and SVGAGI. In DNA form, the CDR3 reads TGTGCCACCTATAACGCTGAAGCTTTCTTT. Residues: CATYNAEAFF.